The 5 T cell receptor beta chains presented below share a single source sample, sequenced in a study of graft-versus-host responses after intestinal transplantation (dated by TCRdb to 2020 to 2023). The time point label for this specimen denotes: cells obtained before transplantation from donor or recipient. For these receptors, no antigen is known. To prepare the library, the immunoSEQ multiplex PCR assay was applied. TCRdb mirrors the immuneACCESS table, restricted to in-frame sequences. Some clones are absent from its copies; in checked studies, under half trace to an unresolved V gene, and the reason for the others is unknown. Here the sample has 85,000 to 90,000 clones; about 91% occur a single time. The top ten clonotypes cover less than 0.45% of the sample. Specimen: unstimulated CD4+ T cells sorted from spleen or lymph node cells, collected before transplant. These receptor sequences come from a human donor who was the organ donor for an intestinal transplant.

This clone was recorded only once. The chain couples TRBV19 to TRBJ2-7; weak D call: TRBD1 (7 bases). The V gene lost 2 bases and the J gene lost 0 bases, with 17 bases spanning the gap. Germline V gene sequence: CDR1 LNHDA, CDR2 SQIVND (reference sequence). This CDR3 spans 17 amino acids. The CDR3 coding sequence is TGTGCCAGTAGTATAAGGGGATCAGGGGGGATCTCCTACGAGCAGTACTTC. Translated, it gives CASSIRGSGGISYEQYF.

This chain joins TRBV6-5 and TRBJ2-7; a possible D gene is TRBD1 (6 bases). In germline, CDR1 is MNHEY, CDR2 SVGAGI. V was cut by 5 bases and J by 3 bases, with 11 bases left in between. The CDR3 spans 13 residues. The CDR3 DNA reads TGTGCCAGCAGTGAACCAGGGGTCTACGAGCAGTACTTC. Translating gives CASSEPGVYEQYF.

The rearrangement uses TRBV21-1 and TRBJ1-1; TRBD1 is taken as the D call from the table, unchecked against the DNA. TRBV21-1 is noted as a pseudogene. CDR3 length: 18 amino acids. The CDR3 DNA reads TGTGCCAGCACCGGGACAGGGTCGGTCTGTTCGGAGGGCACTGAAGCTTTCTTT. Amino acid sequence: CASTGTGSVCSEGTEAFF.

This clone was detected only a few times. The chain uses TRBV5-6 and TRBJ1-5, with 10 positions matching TRBD1. Germline V gene data show CDR1 as SGHDT and CDR2 as YYEEEE. CDR3 length equals 15 residues. V was clipped by 7 bases and J by 2 bases; unmatched bases: 6. CDR3 region: CASSQGTGGNQPQHF. CDR3 nucleotide sequence: TGTGCCAGCTCCCAAGGGACAGGGGGCAATCAGCCCCAGCATTTT.

This clone has more than one count but fewer than ten. The chain has TRBV10-3 and TRBJ2-5, with D maybe TRBD1 (5 bases). V lost 4 bases, J lost 0 bases, and 6 bases lay in between. This CDR3 contains 13 residues. Per the germline V gene, CDR1 is ENHRY and CDR2 is SYGVKD. The CDR3 nucleotides read TGTGCCATCAGTGGGACACACCAAGAGACCCAGTACTTC. Amino acids: CAISGTHQETQYF.